This T cell receptor (beta chain) comes out of a study of CD8+ T cells in alopecia areata. Study background: Transfer of skin from roughly 6-12-month-old C3H/HeJ graft donors with spontaneous alopecia was made to approximately 7-11-week-old female C3H/HeJ mice. Study-level results: Scalp sample data also include resident alphabeta T cells from normal skin.

The authors extracted RNA and reverse transcribed it into cDNA as the sequencing template. Produced via immunoSEQ multiplex PCR; TCRdb's table is partial and in-frame only. Observed in the sample are 270,000 or so clones, none of them singletons. A few counts support this clone. Antigen unknown. Genes and germline are mouse. A sort of pooled cutaneous lymph node cells used CD4, CD8alpha, NKG2D, NKG2ACE and other stains. Specimen: CD4+ T cells sorted from a lymph node. The clonotype originates from a C3H/HeJ mouse with alopecia areata. For the strain, the MHC haplotype given is H2-k.

This CDR3 is CASSDDPQQDTQYF. The sequenced CDR3 bases are TGTGCCAGCAGTGATGACCCCCAGCAAGAC. The chain employs TRBV13-1 and TRBJ2-5; no clear D gene. Read sequence stops 4 residues before the CDR3 end, and the germline J gene provides the missing end. There are 14 residues in the CDR3. V lost 0 bases and J 3 bases, leaving 8 bases between the germline ends. CDR1 NSHNY and CDR2 SYGAGN come from the germline V gene.